Sequencing of this T cell receptor beta chain was carried out in a study of cytomegalovirus exposure and HLA in healthy donors. V dropped 5 bases and J dropped 5; count of bases not matched to a gene: 17. The CDR3 is 18 amino acids. Germline V lookup: CDR1 SGHAT, CDR2 FQNNGV. Libraries were prepared by immunoSEQ multiplex PCR; TCRdb keeps only in-frame clonotypes and omits some of them. This table holds about 180,000 clones, around nine tenths found once. Input material: PBMCs. The TCR originated in a young woman in good health and CMV-seronegative. J is TRBJ2-3 and V is TRBV11-2, with 9 bases matching TRBD2. CDR3 in amino acids: CASSARVLAGPREDTQYF. Here the CDR3 DNA reads TGTGCCAGCAGCGCTAGGGTCCTAGCGGGGCCCAGAGAAGATACGCAGTATTTT. Filled out from reference TRBV11-2 and TRBJ2-3, the complete variable domain reads EAGVAQSPRYKIIEKRQSVAFWCNPISGHATLYWYQQILGQGPKLLIQFQNNGVVDDSQLPKDRFSAERLKGVDSTLKIQPAKLEDSAVYLCASSARVLAGPREDTQYFGPGTRLTVL.